The source of this T cell receptor (beta chain) is a study of identical twins. Using its own MiXCR run on the 5' RACE reads, TCRdb lists one record per CDR3 protein. The sample lists about 240,000 distinct CDR3 sequences, approximately 7.9% occurring once. Points from the study as a whole: Out-of-frame beta sequences exhibited a weaker degree of excess twin sharing.

In its sample, this clonotype was seen a few times. Its specificity is unknown. Trimming removed 4 bases from V and 0 bases from J; junction bases left unmatched: 5. The CDR3 extends over 17 amino acids. Germline V gene sequence: CDR1 SGHRS, CDR2 YFSETQ. Healthy Caucasians provided all donations. These data were likewise used in another study, on yellow fever vaccine responses in identical twins.

The sequence was obtained from a young woman in good health. Sequencing was performed on CD8+ T cells sorted from blood. The chain uses TRBV5-1 and TRBJ2-6, with 9 bases aligning to TRBD1. This CDR3 reads CASSPGQGLSGANVLTF. Here the CDR3 DNA reads TGCGCCAGCAGCCCGGGACAGGGACTCTCTGGGGCCAACGTCCTGACTTTC.